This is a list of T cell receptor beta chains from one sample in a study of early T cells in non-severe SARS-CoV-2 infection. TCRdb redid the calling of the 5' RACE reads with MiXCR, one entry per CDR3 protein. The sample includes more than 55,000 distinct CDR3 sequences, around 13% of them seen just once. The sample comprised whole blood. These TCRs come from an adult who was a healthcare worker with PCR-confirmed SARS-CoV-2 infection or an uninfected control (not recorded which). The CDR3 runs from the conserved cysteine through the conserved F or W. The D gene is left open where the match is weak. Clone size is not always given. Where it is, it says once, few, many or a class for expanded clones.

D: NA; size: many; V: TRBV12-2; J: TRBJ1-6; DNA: TGTGCAAGTCACGACAGGGGAGGATCACCCCTCCACTTT; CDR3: CASHDRGGSPLHF
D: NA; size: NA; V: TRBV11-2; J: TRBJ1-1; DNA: TGTGCCAGCAGCGTGGGGGCTACTGAAGCTTTCTTT; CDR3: CASSVGATEAFF
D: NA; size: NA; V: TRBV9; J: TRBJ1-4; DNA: TGTGCCAGCAGCGTCGACAGTGGGGCAGAAAAACTGTTTTTT; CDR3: CASSVDSGAEKLFF
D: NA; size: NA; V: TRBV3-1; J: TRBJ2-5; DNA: TGTGCCAGCAGCCATCCGGACCAAGAGACCCAGTACTTC; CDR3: CASSHPDQETQYF
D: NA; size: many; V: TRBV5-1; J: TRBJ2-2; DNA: TGCGCCAGCAGCTTGACAAGGTTAGAGAACGCCGGGGAGCTGTTTTTT; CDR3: CASSLTRLENAGELFF
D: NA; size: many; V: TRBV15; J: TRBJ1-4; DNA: TGTGCCACCAGCACACCGGCGAATGAAAAACTGTTTTTT; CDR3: CATSTPANEKLFF
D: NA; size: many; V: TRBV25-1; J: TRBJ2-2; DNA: TGTGCCAGCAGTGACCCTGGCAGGGGAAACACCGGGGAGCTGTTTTTT; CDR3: CASSDPGRGNTGELFF
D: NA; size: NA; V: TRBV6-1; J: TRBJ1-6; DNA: TGTGCCAGCCCCCCACCCCTCCACTTT; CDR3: CASPPPLHF
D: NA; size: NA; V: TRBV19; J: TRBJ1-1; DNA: TGTGCCAGTAGTACTTTACAGGGTCGGACTGAAGCTTTCTTT; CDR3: CASSTLQGRTEAFF
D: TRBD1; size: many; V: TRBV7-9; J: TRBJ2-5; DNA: TGTGCCAGCAGCCCACAGGGGTCTGAGACCCAGTACTTC; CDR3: CASSPQGSETQYF
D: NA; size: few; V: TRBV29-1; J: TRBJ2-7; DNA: TGCAGCGTTGAAGAGGCAGGAGGACTGGCCTACGAGCAGTACTTC; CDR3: CSVEEAGGLAYEQYF
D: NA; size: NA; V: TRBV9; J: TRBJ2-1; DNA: TGTGCCAGCAGCGCCCGGGGCCTCTCCTACAATGAGCAGTTCTTC; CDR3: CASSARGLSYNEQFF
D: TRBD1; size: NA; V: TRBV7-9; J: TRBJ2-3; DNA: TGTGCCAGCAGCCCTCCCAACAGGGGAGATACGCAGTATTTT; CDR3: CASSPPNRGDTQYF
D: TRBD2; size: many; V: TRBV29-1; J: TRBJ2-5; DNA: TGCAGCGTTTTCCCCCAGCGGGGGGGCGAAGAGACCCAGTACTTC; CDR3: CSVFPQRGGEETQYF
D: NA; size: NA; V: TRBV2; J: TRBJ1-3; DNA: TGTGCCAGCACCCCTGGGGCGGCCTCTGGAAACACCATATATTTT; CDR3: CASTPGAASGNTIYF
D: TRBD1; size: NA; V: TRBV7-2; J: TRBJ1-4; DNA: TGTGCCAGCAGCTCCGGACAGGGGGCGTATGAAAAACTGTTTTTT; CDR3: CASSSGQGAYEKLFF
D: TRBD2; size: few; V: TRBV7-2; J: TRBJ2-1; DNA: TGTGCCAGCAGCCCAAGCGGGGGAACACCTATCTATGAGCAGTTCTTC; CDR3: CASSPSGGTPIYEQFF
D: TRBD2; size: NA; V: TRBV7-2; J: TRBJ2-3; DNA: TGTGCCAGCAGCCGTCGACTAGCGGGGGCGGATACGCAGTATTTT; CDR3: CASSRRLAGADTQYF
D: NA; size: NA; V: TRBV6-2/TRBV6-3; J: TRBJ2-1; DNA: TGTGCCAGCAGTTACACGAGACTAGAGGCCCTCTTC; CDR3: CASSYTRLEALF
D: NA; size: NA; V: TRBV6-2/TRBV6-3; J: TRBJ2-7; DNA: TGTGCCAGCAGTCAACAGGGCGACTTCTCCTACGAGCAGTACTTC; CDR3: CASSQQGDFSYEQYF
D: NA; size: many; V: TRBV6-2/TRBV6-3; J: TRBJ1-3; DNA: TGTGCCAGCAGCCTCGATACAACTCCGATGGGGAAAGATGGAAACACCATATATTTT; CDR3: CASSLDTTPMGKDGNTIYF
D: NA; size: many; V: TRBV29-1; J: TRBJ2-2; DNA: TGCAGCGTTTGGACCGAGGTCGACACCGGGGAGCTGTTTTTT; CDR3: CSVWTEVDTGELFF
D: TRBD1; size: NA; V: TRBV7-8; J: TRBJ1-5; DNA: TGTGCCAGCAGTAGGGACAGAAATCAGCCCCAGCATTTT; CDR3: CASSRDRNQPQHF
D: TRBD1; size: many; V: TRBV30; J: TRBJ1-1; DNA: TGTGCCTGGAGTATGGGACAGGGATATGAAGCTTTCTTT; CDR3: CAWSMGQGYEAFF
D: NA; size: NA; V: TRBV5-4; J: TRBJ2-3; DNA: TGTGCCAGCAGCTTGGACTACACAGATACGCAGTATTTT; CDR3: CASSLDYTDTQYF
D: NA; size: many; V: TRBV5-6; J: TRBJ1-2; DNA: TGTGCCAGCAGCTTTAGCAGGGGAGACTATGGCTACACCTTC; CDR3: CASSFSRGDYGYTF
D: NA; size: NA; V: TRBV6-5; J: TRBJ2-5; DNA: TGTGCCAGCACCAAAGCAGGGGTCCAAGAGACCCAGTACTTC; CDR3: CASTKAGVQETQYF
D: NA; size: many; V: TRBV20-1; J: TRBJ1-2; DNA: TGCAGTGCCAGAGTCCCCCTCTCCGATGGCTACACCTTC; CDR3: CSARVPLSDGYTF
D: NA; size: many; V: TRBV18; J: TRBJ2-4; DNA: TGTGCCAGCTCACCAGGCAGCTCGCCGGACATTCAGTACTTC; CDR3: CASSPGSSPDIQYF
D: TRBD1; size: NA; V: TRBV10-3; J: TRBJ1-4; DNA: TGTGCCATCAGCCCGACAGGGGGTGATGAAAAACTGTTTTTT; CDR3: CAISPTGGDEKLFF
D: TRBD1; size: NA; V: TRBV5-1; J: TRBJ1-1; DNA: TGCGCCAGCAGCCTACAGGGGAATAACGCTGAAGCTTTCTTT; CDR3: CASSLQGNNAEAFF
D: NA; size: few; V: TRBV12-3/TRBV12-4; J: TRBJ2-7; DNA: TGTGCCAGCAGTTTGGCCAGGACCGGCGAGCAGTACTTC; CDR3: CASSLARTGEQYF
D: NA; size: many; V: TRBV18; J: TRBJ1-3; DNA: TGTGCCAGCTCACTGCAGGGGACCCTCTCTGAAAACACCATATATTTT; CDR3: CASSLQGTLSENTIYF
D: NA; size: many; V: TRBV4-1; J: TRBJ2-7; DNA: TGCGCCAGCAGCCAAGATTTTTTGTACGGCACCTACGAGCAGTACTTC; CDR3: CASSQDFLYGTYEQYF
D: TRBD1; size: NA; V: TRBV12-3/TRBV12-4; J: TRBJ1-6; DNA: TGTGCCAGCAGTTTTGGACAGGCCCATTCACCCCTCCACTTT; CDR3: CASSFGQAHSPLHF
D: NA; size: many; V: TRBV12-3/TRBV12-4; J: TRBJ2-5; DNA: TGTGCCAGCAGTCCCAGCGGGCAAGAGACCCAGTACTTC; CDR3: CASSPSGQETQYF
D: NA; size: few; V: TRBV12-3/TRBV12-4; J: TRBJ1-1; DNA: TGTGCCAGCACCTTGACCGGGCCGAACACTGAAGCTTTCTTT; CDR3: CASTLTGPNTEAFF
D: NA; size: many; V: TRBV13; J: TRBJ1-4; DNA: TGTGCCAGCAGCTCGGGAGGAGTAGAAAAACTGTTTTTT; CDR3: CASSSGGVEKLFF
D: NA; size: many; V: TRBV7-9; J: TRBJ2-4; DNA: TGTGCCAGCTATGACATTCAGTACTTC; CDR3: CASYDIQYF
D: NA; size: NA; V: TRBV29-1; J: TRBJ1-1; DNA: TGCAGCGTTGAGTTAGACCCGGAAGCTTTCTTT; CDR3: CSVELDPEAFF
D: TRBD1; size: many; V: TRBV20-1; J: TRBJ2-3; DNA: TGCAGTGCTCCTTTAGACAGGGGCGCAGATACGCAGTATTTT; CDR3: CSAPLDRGADTQYF
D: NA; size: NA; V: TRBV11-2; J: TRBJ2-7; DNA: TGTGCCAGCAGCTTAGACGGCGCCGGACACGTCGAGCAGTACTTC; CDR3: CASSLDGAGHVEQYF
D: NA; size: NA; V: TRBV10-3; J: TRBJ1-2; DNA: TGTGCCATCAGGCCAGGGAACTATGGCTACACCTTC; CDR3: CAIRPGNYGYTF
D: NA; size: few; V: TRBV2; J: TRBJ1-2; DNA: TGTGCCAGCAGTGAAAGTACAGGGCGGTATGGCTACACCTTC; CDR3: CASSESTGRYGYTF
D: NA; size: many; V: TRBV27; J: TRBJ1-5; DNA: TGTGCCAGCAGTTCCAGCGGACAGCCCCAGCATTTT; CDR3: CASSSSGQPQHF
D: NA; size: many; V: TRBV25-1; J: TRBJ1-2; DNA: TGTGCCAGCAGTGCGGGCAGTGGCTATGGCTACACCTTC; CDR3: CASSAGSGYGYTF
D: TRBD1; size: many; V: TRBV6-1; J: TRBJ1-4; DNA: TGTGCCAGCAGTATACAGGGGAGAGAAAAACTGTTTTTT; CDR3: CASSIQGREKLFF
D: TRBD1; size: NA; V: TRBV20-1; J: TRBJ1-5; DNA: TGCAGTGCTACGCGGACAGGGGGCTGGAATCAGCCCCAGCATTTT; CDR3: CSATRTGGWNQPQHF
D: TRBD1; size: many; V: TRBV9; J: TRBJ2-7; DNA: TGTGCCAGCAGCCCGGGGACAGCTAACTACGAGCAGTACTTC; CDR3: CASSPGTANYEQYF
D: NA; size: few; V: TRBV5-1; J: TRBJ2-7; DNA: TGCGCCAGCAGACCCGGTCCGGGGGACTCCTACGAGCAGTACTTC; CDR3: CASRPGPGDSYEQYF
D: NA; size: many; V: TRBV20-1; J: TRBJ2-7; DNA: TGCAGTGCTAGAGCCGGGAAGGGGGACTACGAGCAGTACTTC; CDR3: CSARAGKGDYEQYF
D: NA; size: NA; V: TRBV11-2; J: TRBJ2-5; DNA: TGTGCCAGCACCGCCCGGGGGACAGCACAAGAGACCCAGTACTTC; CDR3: CASTARGTAQETQYF